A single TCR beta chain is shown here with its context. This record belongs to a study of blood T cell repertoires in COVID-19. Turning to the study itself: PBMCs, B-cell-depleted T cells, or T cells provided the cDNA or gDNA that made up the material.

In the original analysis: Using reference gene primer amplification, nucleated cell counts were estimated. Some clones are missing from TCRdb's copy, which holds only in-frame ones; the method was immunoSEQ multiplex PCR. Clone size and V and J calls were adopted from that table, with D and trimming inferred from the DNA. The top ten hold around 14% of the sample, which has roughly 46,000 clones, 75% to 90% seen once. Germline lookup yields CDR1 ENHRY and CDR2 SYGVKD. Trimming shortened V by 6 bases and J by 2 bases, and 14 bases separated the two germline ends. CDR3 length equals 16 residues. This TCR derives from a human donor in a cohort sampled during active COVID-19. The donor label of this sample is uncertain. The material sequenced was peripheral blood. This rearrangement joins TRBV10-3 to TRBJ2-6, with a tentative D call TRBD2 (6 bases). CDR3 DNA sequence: TGTGCCATCAGCCCTAGATCGGGGGCTGGGGCCAACGTCCTGACTTTC. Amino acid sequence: CAISPRSGAGANVLTF.